This entry is about one T cell receptor (beta chain). Its antigen remains unknown. Assay used: immunoSEQ multiplex PCR; TCRdb lists only in-frame clones, some missing. The data show approximately 95,000 clones, approximately 78% seen once. The V gene lost 9 bases and the J gene lost 5 bases, with 19 bases spanning the gap. The CDR3 runs to 14 residues. Germline V CDR1 and CDR2: LNHDA, SQIVND (reference sequence). These data are taken from a study of radiotherapy plus CTLA-4 blockade in lung cancer. Study at large: Across the patients, objective responses occurred in about 19%, and disease control in 31%. The study, taken as a whole, reports: Reports state that early shifts in blood T cell clones, with interferon-beta, best predicted response. Blood-borne expansion of tumor-derived TCR clones followed radiotherapy plus ipilimumab.

Chemo-refractory metastatic non-small-cell lung cancer patients received focal radiation with ipilimumab CTLA-4 blockade. Sample: peripheral blood, taken from a patient treated with radiotherapy plus ipilimumab. The sequence came from a human donor with non-small cell lung cancer who had a partial response to radiotherapy plus ipilimumab. The V call is TRBV19, the J call TRBJ1-1, with D hard to call. The CDR3 coding sequence is TGTGCCAGCTACGACCGGGGTGGAGGGACTGAAGCTTTCTTT. It codes for CASYDRGGGTEAFF.